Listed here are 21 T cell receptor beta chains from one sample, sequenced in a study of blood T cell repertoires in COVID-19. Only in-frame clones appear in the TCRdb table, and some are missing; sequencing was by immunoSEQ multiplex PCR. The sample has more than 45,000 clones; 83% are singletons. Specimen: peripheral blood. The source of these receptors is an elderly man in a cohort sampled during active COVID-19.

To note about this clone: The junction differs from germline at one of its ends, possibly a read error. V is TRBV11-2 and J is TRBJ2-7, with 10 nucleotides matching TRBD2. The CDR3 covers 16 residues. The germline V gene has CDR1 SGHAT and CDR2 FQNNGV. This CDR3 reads CASSLAPGGSGLALPF. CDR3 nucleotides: TGTGCCAGCAGCTTAGCCCCAGGAGGTTCGGGACTAGCGCTTCCCTTC.

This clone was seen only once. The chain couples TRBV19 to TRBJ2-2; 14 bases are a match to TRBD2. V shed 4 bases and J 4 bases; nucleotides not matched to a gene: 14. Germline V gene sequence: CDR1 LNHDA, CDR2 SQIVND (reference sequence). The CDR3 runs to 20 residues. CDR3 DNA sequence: TGTGCCAGTAGTAGGCTGTCGAGACTAGCGGGAGGGCTAGGCACCGGGGAGCTGTTTTTT. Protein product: CASSRLSRLAGGLGTGELFF. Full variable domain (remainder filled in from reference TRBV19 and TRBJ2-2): DGGITQSPKYLFRKEGQNVTLSCEQNLNHDAMYWYRQDPGQGLRLIYYSQIVNDFQKGDIAEGYSVSREKKESFPLTVTSAQKNPTAFYLCASSRLSRLAGGLGTGELFFGEGSRLTVL.

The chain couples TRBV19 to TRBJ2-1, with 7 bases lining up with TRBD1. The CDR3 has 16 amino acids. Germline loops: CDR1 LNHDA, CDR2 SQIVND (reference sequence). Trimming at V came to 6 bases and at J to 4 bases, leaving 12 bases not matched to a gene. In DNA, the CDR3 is TGTGCCAGTAGACAAACACCGGGACAGAGATACAATGAGCAGTTCTTC. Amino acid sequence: CASRQTPGQRYNEQFF.

DNA of the CDR3: TGTGCCATCCCTTCAACAGGAAACTATGGCTACACCTTC. Its protein is CAIPSTGNYGYTF. The rearrangement joins TRBV28 to TRBJ1-2; weak D call: TRBD1 (5 bases). The CDR3 spans 13 residues. V lost 10 bases to trimming and J lost 2 bases, with 14 bases between them. The germline CDR1 and CDR2 sequences are MDHEN and SYDVKM.

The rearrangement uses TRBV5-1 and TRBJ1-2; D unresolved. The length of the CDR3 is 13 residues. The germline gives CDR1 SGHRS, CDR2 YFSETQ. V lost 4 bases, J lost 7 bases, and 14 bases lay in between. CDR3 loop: CASSPGLFGGYTF. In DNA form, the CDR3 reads TGCGCCAGCAGCCCCGGTTTGTTTGGTGGCTACACCTTC.

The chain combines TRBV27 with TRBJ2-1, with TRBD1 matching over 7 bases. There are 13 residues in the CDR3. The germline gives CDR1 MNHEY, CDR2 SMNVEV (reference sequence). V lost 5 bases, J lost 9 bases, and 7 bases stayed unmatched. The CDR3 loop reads CASSRGPLSEQFF. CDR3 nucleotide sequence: TGTGCCAGCAGTAGGGGGCCTCTCAGTGAGCAGTTCTTC.

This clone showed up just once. The CDR3 DNA is TGTGCCAGCAGCCAACAGGGTACTAATGAAAAACTGTTTTTT. Encoded protein: CASSQQGTNEKLFF. The chain recombines TRBV3-1 (or the pseudogene TRBV3-2) with TRBJ1-4, with D tentatively TRBD1 (5 bases). Germline V gene lookup returns CDR1 LGHDT and CDR2 YNNKEL (reference sequence). V was trimmed by 2 bases and J by 2 bases, leaving 6 bases between them. The CDR3 covers 14 residues.

CDR3 sequence (DNA): TGTGCCAGCAGCTCCCAACTAGCGGGAGAGCAGTTCTTC. Residues: CASSSQLAGEQFF. This chain connects TRBV7-2 to TRBJ2-1; 10 positions match TRBD2. V was pared by 4 bases and J by 10 bases, with 4 bases of the junction left unmatched. This CDR3 comprises 13 residues. Germline-derived CDR1 and CDR2 are SGHTA and FQGNSA.

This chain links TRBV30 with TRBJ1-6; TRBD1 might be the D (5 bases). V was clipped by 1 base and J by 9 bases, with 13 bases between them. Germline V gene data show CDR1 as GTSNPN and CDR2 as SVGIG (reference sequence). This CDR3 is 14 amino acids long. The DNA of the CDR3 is TGTGCCTGGAGTGCTGGTTGGGGCGGTTCACCCCTCCACTTT. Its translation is CAWSAGWGGSPLHF.

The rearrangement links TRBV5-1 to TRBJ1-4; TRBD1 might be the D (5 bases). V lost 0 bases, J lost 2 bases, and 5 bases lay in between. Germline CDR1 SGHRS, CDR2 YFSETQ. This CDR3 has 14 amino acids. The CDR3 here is CASSLGQTNEKLFF. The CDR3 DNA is TGCGCCAGCAGCTTGGGACAGACTAATGAAAAACTGTTTTTT.

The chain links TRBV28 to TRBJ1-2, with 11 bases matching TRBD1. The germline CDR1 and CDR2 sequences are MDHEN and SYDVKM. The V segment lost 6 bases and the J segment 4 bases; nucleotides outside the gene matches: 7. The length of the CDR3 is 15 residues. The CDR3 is CASRTPGQGVYGYTF. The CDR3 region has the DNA TGTGCCAGCAGGACCCCGGGACAGGGGGTCTATGGCTACACCTTC.

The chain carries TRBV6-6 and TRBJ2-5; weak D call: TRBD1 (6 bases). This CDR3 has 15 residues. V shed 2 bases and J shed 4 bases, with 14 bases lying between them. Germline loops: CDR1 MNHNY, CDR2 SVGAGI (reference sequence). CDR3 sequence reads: CASSYGGVWGETQYF. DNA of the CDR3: TGTGCCAGCAGTTACGGGGGCGTTTGGGGAGAGACCCAGTACTTC.

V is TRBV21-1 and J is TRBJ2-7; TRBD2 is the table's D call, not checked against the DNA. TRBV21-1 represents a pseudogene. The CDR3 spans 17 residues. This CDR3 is CASSPGRESSRMNEQYF. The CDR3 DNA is TGTGCCAGCAGCCCTGGGAGAGAGAGCTCTAGAATGAACGAGCAGTACTTC.

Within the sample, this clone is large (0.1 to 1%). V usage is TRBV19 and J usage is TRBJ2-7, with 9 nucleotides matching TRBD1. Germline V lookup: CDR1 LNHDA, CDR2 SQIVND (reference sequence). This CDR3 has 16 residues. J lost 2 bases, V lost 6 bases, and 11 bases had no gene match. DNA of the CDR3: TGTGCCAGTAGGACCGGGACAGGGAAGGGCACCTACGAGCAGTACTTC. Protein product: CASRTGTGKGTYEQYF.

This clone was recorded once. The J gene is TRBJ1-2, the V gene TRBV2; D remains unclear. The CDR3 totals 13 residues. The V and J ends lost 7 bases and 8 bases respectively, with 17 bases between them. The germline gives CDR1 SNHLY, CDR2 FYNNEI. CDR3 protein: CASNPDGDMGYTF. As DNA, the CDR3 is TGTGCCAGCAATCCAGACGGAGATATGGGCTACACCTTC.

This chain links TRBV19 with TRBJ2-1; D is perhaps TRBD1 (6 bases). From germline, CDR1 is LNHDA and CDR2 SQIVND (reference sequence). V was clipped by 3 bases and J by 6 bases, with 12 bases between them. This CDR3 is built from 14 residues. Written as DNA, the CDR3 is TGTGCCAGTAGTATCGGCAGGGGTCTCAATGAGCAGTTCTTC. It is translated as CASSIGRGLNEQFF.

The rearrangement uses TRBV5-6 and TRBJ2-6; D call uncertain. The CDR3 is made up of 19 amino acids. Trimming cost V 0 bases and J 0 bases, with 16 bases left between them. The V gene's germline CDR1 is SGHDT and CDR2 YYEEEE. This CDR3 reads CASSLARGSLSSGANVLTF. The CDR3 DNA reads TGTGCCAGCAGCTTGGCGAGAGGTTCCCTCAGCTCTGGGGCCAACGTCCTGACTTTC. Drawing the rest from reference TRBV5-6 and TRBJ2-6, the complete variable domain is DAGVTQSPTHLIKTRGQQVTLRCSPKSGHDTVSWYQQALGQGPQFIFQYYEEEERQRGNFPDRFSGHQFPNYSSELNVNALLLGDSALYLCASSLARGSLSSGANVLTFGAGSRLTVL.

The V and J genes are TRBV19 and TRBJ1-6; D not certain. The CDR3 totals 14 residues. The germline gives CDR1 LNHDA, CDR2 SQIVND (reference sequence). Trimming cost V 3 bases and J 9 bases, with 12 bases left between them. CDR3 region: CASSIPLRGSPLHF. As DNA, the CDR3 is TGTGCCAGTAGTATCCCACTACGAGGTTCACCCCTCCACTTT.

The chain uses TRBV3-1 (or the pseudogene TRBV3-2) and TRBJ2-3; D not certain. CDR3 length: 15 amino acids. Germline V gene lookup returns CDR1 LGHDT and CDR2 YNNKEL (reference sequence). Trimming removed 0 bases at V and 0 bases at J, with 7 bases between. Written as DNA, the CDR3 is TGTGCCAGCAGCCAAGATAGTTATAGCACAGATACGCAGTATTTT. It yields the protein CASSQDSYSTDTQYF.

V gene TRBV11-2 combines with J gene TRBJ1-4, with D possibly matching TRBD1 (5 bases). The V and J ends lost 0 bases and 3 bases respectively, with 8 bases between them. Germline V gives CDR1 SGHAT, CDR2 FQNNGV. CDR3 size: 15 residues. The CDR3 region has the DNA TGTGCCAGCAGCTTAGATGGGGGGGCTAATGAAAAACTGTTTTTT. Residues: CASSLDGGANEKLFF.

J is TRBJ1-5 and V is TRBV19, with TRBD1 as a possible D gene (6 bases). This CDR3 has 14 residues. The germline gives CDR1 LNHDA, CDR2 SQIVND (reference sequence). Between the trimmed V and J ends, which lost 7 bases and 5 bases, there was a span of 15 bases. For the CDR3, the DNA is TGTGCCAGTACAATGGGACAACTCCATCAGCCCCAGCATTTT. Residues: CASTMGQLHQPQHF.